The present T cell receptor (beta chain) was sequenced within a study of cytomegalovirus exposure and HLA in healthy donors. General observations from the study: Many donors carried some public TCRs, although rarity characterized most TCR sequences. The study labeled under 200 TCR beta chains cytomegalovirus-associated.

Primers: 60 Vbeta forward and 13 Jbeta reverse. Clones were read by immunoSEQ multiplex PCR, and TCRdb kept only the in-frame ones, dropping some. Here the sample spans about 67,000 clones, 65% to 70% being singletons. V gave up 8 bases and J gave up 3 bases, with 11 bases separating them. This CDR3 contains 14 residues. The germline gives CDR1 MNHEY, CDR2 SVGAGI. Whereas donors were nominally healthy upon sampling, unrecorded immune exposures were probable. Concerning this clone: Its antigen is unknown.

This receptor was taken from a woman aged 25 to 39 in good health and CMV-seronegative. Sample: PBMCs. The chain joins TRBV6-5 to TRBJ2-6, with D unclear. The CDR3 DNA reads as TGTGCCAGCTTGAACCGGTTTGGGGCCAACGTCCTGACTTTC. Amino acids: CASLNRFGANVLTF.